One sample yielded the 8 T cell receptor beta chains listed below, sequenced in a study of cytomegalovirus exposure and HLA in healthy donors. A multiplex PCR was run with 60 Vbeta primers and 13 Jbeta primers. This table comes from immunoSEQ multiplex PCR, and its TCRdb copy is limited to in-frame clones, with some not included. This repertoire shows 190,000 or so clones, more than 80% found once; its top ten account for roughly 0.7%. The sequenced material came from PBMCs. The receptors here all came from a boy aged 5-17 years in good health and CMV-seronegative.

This clone was detected only a few times. This CDR3 is CASSAGQGRYNEQFF. CDR3 DNA sequence: TGTGCCAGCAGCGCCGGACAGGGGAGGTACAATGAGCAGTTCTTC. V gene TRBV9 combines with J gene TRBJ2-1, with 9 bases identical to TRBD1. CDR1 and CDR2 (germline): SGDLS, YYNGEE. Unmatched junction bases numbered 5, after V lost 3 bases and J lost 4 bases. The CDR3 is 15 amino acids. The full variable domain, rest sourced from reference TRBV9 and TRBJ2-1, is DSGVTQTPKHLITATGQRVTLRCSPRSGDLSVYWYQQSLDQGLQFLIQYYNGEERAKGNILERFSAQQFPDLHSELNLSSLELGDSALYFCASSAGQGRYNEQFFGPGTRLTVL.

The sample holds a few counts of this clone. This chain joins TRBV18 and TRBJ1-3; tentative D call: TRBD1 (5 bases). Germline-derived CDR1 and CDR2 are KGHSH and LQKENI. CDR3 length equals 17 residues. V was shortened by 0 bases and J by 0 bases, with 12 bases between the two germline ends. DNA for the CDR3: TGTGCCAGCTCACCACCGTTACAGGCGAGCTCTGGAAACACCATATATTTT. It encodes CASSPPLQASSGNTIYF.

Only a few counts were recorded for this clone. This chain links TRBV7-2 with TRBJ1-1, with D uncertain. The CDR3 sequence is 14 residues long. The germline V gene has CDR1 SGHTA and CDR2 FQGNSA. The V end was cut by 2 bases, the J end by 1 base, with 8 bases between. The CDR3 coding sequence is TGTGCCAGCAGCTTATTCGCGGGGAACACTGAAGCTTTCTTT. Translation gives CASSLFAGNTEAFF.

The chain joins TRBV10-2 to TRBJ1-5, with D uncertain. Germline V gives CDR1 WSHSY, CDR2 SAAADI. The CDR3 is 14 amino acids. V was clipped by 6 bases and J by 2 bases, with 11 bases between them. The CDR3 spells CASSREKGNQPQHF. The CDR3 nucleotides are TGCGCCAGCAGCCGGGAGAAGGGCAATCAGCCCCAGCATTTT.

CDR3 DNA sequence: TGTGCCTGGAATCCCACTCCCTATTCTAACTATGGCTACACCTTC. Translated: CAWNPTPYSNYGYTF. J is TRBJ1-2 and V is TRBV30; the D is unclear. CDR1 is GTSNPN, CDR2 SVGIG, per germline (reference sequence). The CDR3 totals 15 residues. The ends were cut back, 4 bases at V and 0 bases at J, with 15 bases in the middle.

The rearrangement joins TRBV4-2 to TRBJ1-1; D might be TRBD1 (5 bases). Trimming stripped 1 base from V and 3 bases from J, with 12 bases between. This CDR3 has 15 amino acids. The germline CDR1 and CDR2 sequences are LGHNA and YNFKEQ. The CDR3 protein is CASSQVQALYTEAFF. The CDR3 nucleotides are TGTGCCAGCAGCCAAGTACAGGCCTTGTACACTGAAGCTTTCTTT.

This clone was seen a few times. V is TRBV6-6 and J is TRBJ2-4, with TRBD1 identical over 9 bases. This CDR3 has 16 amino acids. V dropped 6 bases and J dropped 0; count of bases not matched to a gene: 6. Germline lookup yields CDR1 MNHNY and CDR2 SVGAGI (reference sequence). The CDR3 loop reads CASRHTGGIAKNIQYF. The CDR3 region has the DNA TGTGCCAGCAGGCACACAGGGGGCATAGCCAAAAACATTCAGTACTTC.

The chain joins TRBV5-4 to TRBJ2-5; a weak D match, TRBD2 (6 bases). Germline CDR1 SGHNT, CDR2 YYREEE (reference sequence). The CDR3 spans 15 residues. V was clipped by 1 base and J by 5 bases, with 15 bases between them. The CDR3 DNA follows: TGTGCCAGCAGCTTGCCCGGACTACAGCGGGAGACCCAGTACTTC. This sequence encodes CASSLPGLQRETQYF.